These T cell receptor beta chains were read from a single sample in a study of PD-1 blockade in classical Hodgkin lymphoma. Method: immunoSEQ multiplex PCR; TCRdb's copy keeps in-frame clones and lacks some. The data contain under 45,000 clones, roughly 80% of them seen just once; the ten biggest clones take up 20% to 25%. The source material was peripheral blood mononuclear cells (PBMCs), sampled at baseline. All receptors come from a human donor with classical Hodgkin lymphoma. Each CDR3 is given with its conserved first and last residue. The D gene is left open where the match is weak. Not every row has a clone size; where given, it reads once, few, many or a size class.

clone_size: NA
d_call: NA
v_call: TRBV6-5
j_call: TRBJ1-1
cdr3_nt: TGTGCCAGCAGTTACTCGAAGAACACTGAAGCTTTCTTT
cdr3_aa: CASSYSKNTEAFF

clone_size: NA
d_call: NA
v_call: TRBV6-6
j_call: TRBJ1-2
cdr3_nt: TGTGCCAGCAGTTCCTCGAAGGACCAGGCATCTTATGGCTACACCTTC
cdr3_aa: CASSSSKDQASYGYTF

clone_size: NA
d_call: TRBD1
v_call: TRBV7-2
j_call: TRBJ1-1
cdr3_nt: TGTGCCAGCAGCTTACGCCCCTGGGACAGGGGAGGATACACTGAAGCTTTCTTT
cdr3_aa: CASSLRPWDRGGYTEAFF

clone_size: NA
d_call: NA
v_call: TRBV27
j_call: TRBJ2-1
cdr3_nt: TGTGCCATCCTGGATGGGAATGAGCAGTTCTTC
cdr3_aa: CAILDGNEQFF

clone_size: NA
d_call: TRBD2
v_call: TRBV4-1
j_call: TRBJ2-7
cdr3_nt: TGCGCCAGCAGCCCCCGGGGGGACTCTAACTACTACGAGCAGTACTTC
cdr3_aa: CASSPRGDSNYYEQYF

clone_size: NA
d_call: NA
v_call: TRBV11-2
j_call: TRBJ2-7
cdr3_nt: TGTGCCAGCAGCTTACGTCGAGAAGGGTTCTACGAGCAGTACTTC
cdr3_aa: CASSLRREGFYEQYF

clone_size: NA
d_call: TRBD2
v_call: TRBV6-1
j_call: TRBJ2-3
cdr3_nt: TGTGCCAGCAGTGAAGCGCTTCTGAGCGGGAGGGCCCTCGTAATCACAGATACGCAGTATTTT
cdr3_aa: CASSEALLSGRALVITDTQYF

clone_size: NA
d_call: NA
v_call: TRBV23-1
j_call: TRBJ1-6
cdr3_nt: TGCGCCAGCACTCGGATCAGGCCCAGGGAGGTTTCACCCCTCCACTTT
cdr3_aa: CASTRIRPREVSPLHF

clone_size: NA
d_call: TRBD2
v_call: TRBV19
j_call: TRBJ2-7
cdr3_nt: TGTGCCAGTAGTATGACTAGCGGGAGGGCTGTCTTC
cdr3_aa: CASSMTSGRAVF

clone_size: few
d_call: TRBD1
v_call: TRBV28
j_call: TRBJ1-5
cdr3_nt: TGTGCCAGCAGTTCAGCCGGGACAGGGGATCAGCCCCAGCATTTT
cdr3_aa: CASSSAGTGDQPQHF

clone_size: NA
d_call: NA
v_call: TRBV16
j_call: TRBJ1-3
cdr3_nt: TGTGCCAGCAGCCCCAATTTCGGGACAGGAAACACCATATATTTT
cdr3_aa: CASSPNFGTGNTIYF

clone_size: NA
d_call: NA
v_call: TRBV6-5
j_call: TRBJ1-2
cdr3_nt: TGTGCCAGCAGTTACGGAGTGGGCGCGGGGGGCTACACCTTC
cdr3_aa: CASSYGVGAGGYTF

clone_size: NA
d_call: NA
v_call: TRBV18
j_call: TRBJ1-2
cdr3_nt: TGTGCCAGCTCACCACCCCAGGGGATGATGGGAACCTATGGCTACACCTTC
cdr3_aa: CASSPPQGMMGTYGYTF

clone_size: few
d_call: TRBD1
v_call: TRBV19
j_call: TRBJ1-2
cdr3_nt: TGTGCCAGTAGTGGGGGACAGGCGGTTCGTCGGGGCTACACCTTC
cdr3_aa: CASSGGQAVRRGYTF

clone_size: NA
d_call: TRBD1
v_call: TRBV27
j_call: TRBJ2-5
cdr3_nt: TGTGCCAGCAGTGTTCTTACAGGGGTTGAGACCCAGTACTTC
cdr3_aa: CASSVLTGVETQYF

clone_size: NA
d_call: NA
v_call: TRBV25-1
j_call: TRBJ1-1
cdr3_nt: TGTGCCAGCAGGGTCGGAAACACTGAAGCTTTCTTT
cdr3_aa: CASRVGNTEAFF

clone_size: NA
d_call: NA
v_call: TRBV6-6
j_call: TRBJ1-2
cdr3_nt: TGTGCCAGCAGTTACCCCTCCCGCAACAACTATGGCTACACCTTC
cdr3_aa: CASSYPSRNNYGYTF

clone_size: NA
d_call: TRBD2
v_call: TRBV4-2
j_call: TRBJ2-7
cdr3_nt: TGTGCCAGCAGCCAAGAGATTCTAGCGGCGTCGGTAAACTCCTACGAGCAGTACTTC
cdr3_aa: CASSQEILAASVNSYEQYF

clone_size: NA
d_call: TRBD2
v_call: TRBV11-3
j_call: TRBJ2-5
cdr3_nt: TGTGCCAGCAGCCAGAGGGGAGGGAAAGAGACCCAGTACTTC
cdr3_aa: CASSQRGGKETQYF

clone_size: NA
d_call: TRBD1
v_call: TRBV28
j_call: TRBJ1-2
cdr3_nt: TGTGCCAGCAGAAACCTTGGGACAGGGAGGGCCGGTGGCTACACCTTC
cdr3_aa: CASRNLGTGRAGGYTF

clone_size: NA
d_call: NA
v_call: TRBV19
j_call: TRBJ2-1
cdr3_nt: TGTGCCACGTGGGGCGGAAACAATGAGCAGTTCTTC
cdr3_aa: CATWGGNNEQFF

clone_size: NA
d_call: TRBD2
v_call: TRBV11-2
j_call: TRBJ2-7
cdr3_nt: TGTGCCAGCAGCTTAGAAAACAGCGGGAGACCCTACGAGCAGTACTTC
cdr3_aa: CASSLENSGRPYEQYF

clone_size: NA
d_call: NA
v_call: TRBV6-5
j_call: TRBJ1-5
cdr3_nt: TGTGCCAGCAGTTACTCGATCGATCAGCCCCAGCATTTT
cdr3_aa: CASSYSIDQPQHF

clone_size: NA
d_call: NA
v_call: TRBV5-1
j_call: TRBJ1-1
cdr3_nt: TGCGCCAGCAGCTTGATTACGGGTTCAGAAGAAGCTTTCTTT
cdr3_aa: CASSLITGSEEAFF

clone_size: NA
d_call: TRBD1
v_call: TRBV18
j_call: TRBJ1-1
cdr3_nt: TGTGCCAGCTCACCACTTGCCCAGGGGGAACAGGGGGCGAACACTGAAGCTTTCTTT
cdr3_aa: CASSPLAQGEQGANTEAFF

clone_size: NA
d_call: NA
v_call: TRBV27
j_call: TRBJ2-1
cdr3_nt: TGTGTTACAAGGGGGGGTTACTACAATGAGCAGTTCTTC
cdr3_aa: CVTRGGYYNEQFF

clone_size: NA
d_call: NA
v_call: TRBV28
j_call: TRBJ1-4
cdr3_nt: TGTGCCAGCCGCCTTGGTTCCCCAACTAATGAAAAACTGTTTTTT
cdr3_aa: CASRLGSPTNEKLFF

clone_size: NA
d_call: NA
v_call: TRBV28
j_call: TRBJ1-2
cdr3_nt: TGTGCCAGCAGTTTAACTGAGAATGGCTACACCTTC
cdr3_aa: CASSLTENGYTF

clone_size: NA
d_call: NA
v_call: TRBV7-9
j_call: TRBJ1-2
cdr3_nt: TGTGCCAGCAGCCACGGGGGGGTTAGTCGGCAGGGGTCGGATGGCTACACCTTC
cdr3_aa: CASSHGGVSRQGSDGYTF

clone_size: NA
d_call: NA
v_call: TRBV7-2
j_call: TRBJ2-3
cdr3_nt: TGTGCCAGCAGCTTTGGGGATACGCAGTATTTT
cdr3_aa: CASSFGDTQYF

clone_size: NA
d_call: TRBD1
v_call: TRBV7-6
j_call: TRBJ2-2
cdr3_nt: TGTGCCAGCAAAGTACAGGGGGGCAACACCGGGGAGCTGTTTTTT
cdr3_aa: CASKVQGGNTGELFF

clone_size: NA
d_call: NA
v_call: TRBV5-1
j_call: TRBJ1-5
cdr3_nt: TGCGCCAGCAGCATTGGGACCGACGAGGGTCAGCCCCAGCATTTT
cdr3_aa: CASSIGTDEGQPQHF

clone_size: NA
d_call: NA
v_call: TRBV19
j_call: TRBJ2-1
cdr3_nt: TGTGCCAGTAGTTCCAACCAGGGGTACAATGAGCAGTTCTTC
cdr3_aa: CASSSNQGYNEQFF

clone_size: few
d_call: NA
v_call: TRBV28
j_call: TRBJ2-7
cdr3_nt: TGTGCCAGCAGTTTCCCACGGACAAGCGTACGTGGGGAGGAGCAGTACTTC
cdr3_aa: CASSFPRTSVRGEEQYF